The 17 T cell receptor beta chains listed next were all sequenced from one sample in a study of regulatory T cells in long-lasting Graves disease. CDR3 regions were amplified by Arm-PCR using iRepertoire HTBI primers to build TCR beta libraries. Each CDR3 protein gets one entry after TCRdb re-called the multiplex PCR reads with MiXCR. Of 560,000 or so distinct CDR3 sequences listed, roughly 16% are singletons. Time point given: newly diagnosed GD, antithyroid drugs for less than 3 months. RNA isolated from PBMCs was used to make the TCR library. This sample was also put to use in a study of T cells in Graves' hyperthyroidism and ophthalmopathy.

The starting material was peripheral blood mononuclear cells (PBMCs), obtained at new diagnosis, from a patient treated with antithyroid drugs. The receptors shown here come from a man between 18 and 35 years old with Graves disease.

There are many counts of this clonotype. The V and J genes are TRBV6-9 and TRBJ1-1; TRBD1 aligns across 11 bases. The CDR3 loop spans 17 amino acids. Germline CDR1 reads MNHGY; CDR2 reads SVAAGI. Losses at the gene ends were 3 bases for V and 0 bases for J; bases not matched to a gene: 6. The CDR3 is CASSYRRTGGLNTEAFF. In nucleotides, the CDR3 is TGTGCCAGCAGTTACCGCCGGACAGGGGGCTTGAACACTGAAGCTTTCTTT.

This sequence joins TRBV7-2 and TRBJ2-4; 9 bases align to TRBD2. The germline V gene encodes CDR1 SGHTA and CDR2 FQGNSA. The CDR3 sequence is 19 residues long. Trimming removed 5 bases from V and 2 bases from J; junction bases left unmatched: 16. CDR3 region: CASSLWGREGSSTKNIQYF. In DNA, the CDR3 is TGTGCCAGCAGCCTCTGGGGGCGGGAGGGCTCGTCGACCAAAAACATTCAGTACTTC.

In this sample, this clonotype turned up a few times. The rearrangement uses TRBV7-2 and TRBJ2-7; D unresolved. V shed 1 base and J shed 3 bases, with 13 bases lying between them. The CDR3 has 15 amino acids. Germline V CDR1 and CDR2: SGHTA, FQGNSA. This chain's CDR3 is CASSLEPGRSYEQYF. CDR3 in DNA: TGTGCCAGCAGCTTAGAGCCCGGACGGAGCTACGAGCAGTACTTC.

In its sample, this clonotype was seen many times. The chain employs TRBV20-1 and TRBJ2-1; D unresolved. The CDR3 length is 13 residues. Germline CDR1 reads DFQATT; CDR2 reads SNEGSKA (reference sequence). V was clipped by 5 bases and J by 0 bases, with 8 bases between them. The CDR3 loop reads CSALLSSYNEQFF. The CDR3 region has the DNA TGCAGTGCTCTTTTAAGCTCCTACAATGAGCAGTTCTTC.

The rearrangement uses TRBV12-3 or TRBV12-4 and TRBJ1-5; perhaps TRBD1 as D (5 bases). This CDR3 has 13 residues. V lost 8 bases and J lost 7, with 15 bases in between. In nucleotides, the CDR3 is TGTGCCAGCTCGCGGGACGTGGGGCAGCCCCAGCATTTT. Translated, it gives CASSRDVGQPQHF.

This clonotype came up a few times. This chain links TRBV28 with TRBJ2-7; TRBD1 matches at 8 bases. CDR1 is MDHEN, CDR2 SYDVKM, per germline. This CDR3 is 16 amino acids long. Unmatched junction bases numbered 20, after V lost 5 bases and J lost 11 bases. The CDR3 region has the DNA TGTGCCAGCAGTGATAGGACAGGGAAAAGAAGGATTACGAAGTACTTC. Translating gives CASSDRTGKRRITKYF. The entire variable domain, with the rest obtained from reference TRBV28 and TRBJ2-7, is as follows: DVKVTQSSRYLVKRTGEKVFLECVQDMDHENMFWYRQDPGLGLRLIYFSYDVKMKEKGDIPEGYSVSREKKERFSLILESASTNQTSMYLCASSDRTGKRRITKYFGPGTRLTVT.

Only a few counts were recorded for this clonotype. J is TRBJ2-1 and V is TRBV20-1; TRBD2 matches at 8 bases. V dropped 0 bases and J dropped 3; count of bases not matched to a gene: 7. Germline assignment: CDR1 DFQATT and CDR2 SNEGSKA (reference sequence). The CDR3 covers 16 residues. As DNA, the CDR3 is TGCAGTGCTAGAGATCAAGCGGGGGTTGGCTACAATGAGCAGTTCTTC. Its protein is CSARDQAGVGYNEQFF.

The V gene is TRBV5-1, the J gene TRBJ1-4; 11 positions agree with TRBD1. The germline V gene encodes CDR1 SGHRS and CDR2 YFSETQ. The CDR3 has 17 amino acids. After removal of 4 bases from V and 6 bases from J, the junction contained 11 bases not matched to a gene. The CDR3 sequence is CASSVGQGAGRDEKLFF. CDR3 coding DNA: TGCGCCAGCAGCGTAGGACAGGGGGCAGGAAGGGATGAAAAACTGTTTTTT.

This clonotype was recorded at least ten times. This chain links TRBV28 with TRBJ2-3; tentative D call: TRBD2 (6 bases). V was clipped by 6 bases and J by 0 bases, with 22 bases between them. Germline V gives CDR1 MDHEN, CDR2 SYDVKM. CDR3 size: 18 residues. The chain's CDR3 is CASRVVGGARYSTDTQYF. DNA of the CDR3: TGTGCCAGCAGGGTGGTGGGCGGGGCGCGCTACAGCACAGATACGCAGTATTTT. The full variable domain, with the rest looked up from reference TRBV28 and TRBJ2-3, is DVKVTQSSRYLVKRTGEKVFLECVQDMDHENMFWYRQDPGLGLRLIYFSYDVKMKEKGDIPEGYSVSREKKERFSLILESASTNQTSMYLCASRVVGGARYSTDTQYFGPGTRLTVL.

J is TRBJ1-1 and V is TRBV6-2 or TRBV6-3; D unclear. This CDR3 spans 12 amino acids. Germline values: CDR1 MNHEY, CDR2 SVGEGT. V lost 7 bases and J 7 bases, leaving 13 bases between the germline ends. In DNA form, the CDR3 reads TGTGCCAGCACCCCAGGCCCGGTTGAAGCTTTCTTT. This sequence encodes CASTPGPVEAFF.

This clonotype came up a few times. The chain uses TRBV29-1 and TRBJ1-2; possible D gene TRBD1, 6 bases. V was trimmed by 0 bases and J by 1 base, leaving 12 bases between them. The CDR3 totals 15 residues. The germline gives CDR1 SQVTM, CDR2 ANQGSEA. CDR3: CSVEEPDSLNYGYTF. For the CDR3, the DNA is TGCAGCGTTGAAGAACCGGACAGCCTTAACTATGGCTACACCTTC. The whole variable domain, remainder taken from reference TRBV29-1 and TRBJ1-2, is SAVISQKPSRDICQRGTSLTIQCQVDSQVTMMFWYRQQPGQSLTLIATANQGSEATYESGFVIDKFPISRPNLTFSTLTVSNMSPEDSSIYLCSVEEPDSLNYGYTFGSGTRLTVV.

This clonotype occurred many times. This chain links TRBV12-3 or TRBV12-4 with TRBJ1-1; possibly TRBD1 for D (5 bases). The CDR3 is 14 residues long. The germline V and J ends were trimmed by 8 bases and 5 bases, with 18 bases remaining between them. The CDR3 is CASAWGGSWTEAFF. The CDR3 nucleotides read TGTGCCAGCGCCTGGGGGGGGAGTTGGACTGAAGCTTTCTTT.

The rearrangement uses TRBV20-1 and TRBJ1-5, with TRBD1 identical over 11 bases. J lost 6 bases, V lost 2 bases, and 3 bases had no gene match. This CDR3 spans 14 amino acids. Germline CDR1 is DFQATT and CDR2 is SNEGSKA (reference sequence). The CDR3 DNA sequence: TGCAGTGCTAGAAGGGACAGGGGGACTCAGCCCCAGCATTTT. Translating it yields CSARRDRGTQPQHF.

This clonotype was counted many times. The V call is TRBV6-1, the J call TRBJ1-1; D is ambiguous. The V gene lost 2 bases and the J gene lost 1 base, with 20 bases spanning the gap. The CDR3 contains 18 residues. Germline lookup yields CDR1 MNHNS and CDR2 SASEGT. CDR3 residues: CASSEFGVFTTPNTEAFF. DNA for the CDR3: TGTGCCAGCAGTGAATTTGGGGTTTTTACTACTCCGAACACTGAAGCTTTCTTT.

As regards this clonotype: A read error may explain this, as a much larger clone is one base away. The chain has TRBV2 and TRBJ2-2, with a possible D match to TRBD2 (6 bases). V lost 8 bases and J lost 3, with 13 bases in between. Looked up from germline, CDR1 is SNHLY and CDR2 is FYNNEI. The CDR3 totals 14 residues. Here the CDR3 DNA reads TGTGCCAGCCGGAGGGTGGCGGACACCGGGGAGCTGTTTTTT. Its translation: CASRRVADTGELFF.

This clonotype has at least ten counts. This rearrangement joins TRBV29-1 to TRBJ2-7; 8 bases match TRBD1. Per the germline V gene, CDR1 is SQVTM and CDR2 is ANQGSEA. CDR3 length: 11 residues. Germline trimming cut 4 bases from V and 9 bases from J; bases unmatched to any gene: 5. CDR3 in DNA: TGCAGCGTTGGGACAGGGCTGTTGCAGTACTTC. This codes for CSVGTGLLQYF.

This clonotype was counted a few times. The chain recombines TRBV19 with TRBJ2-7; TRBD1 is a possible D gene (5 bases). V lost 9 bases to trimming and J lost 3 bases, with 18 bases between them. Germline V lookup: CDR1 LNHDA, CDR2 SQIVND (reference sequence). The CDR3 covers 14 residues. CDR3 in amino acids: CASSSQGRDYEQYF. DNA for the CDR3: TGTGCCAGCAGCAGCCAGGGAAGGGACTACGAGCAGTACTTC.